The entry that follows covers one T cell receptor (beta chain) sequence. The antigen is unknown. Nobody wrote down the CMV serostatus of this donor. This specimen belongs to a study of cytomegalovirus exposure and HLA in healthy donors. On the study more broadly: Among around 170 million T cells, an earlier analysis found about 110 million unique TCR beta sequences.

PCR involved 60 Vbeta and 13 Jbeta primers. Data came from immunoSEQ multiplex PCR; TCRdb stores just in-frame clones and leaves some out. The sample consists of some 56,000 clones, about 80% of them appearing once. Whole-study findings and limits: With later analysis, a missense DCLRE1C variant became linked to TCR beta V- and J-gene trimming.

CDR3 length: 14 amino acids. Germline V gene data show CDR1 as MNHEY and CDR2 as SMNVEV (reference sequence). V lost 4 bases to trimming and J lost 7 bases, with 17 bases between them. The sequenced sample was PBMCs. This chain uses TRBV27 with TRBJ2-7; D may be TRBD1 (5 bases). The TCR was taken from a human donor in good health. The CDR3 region has the DNA TGTGCCAGCAGTTCGGCCGCCAAGGGGTGGGAGCAGTACTTC. Its translation is CASSSAAKGWEQYF.